The sequence of this T cell receptor (beta chain) was determined in a study of blood T cell repertoires in COVID-19. Study summary: Samples taken during acute and convalescent COVID-19 were collected in the United States, Italy and Spain.

Germline CDR1 reads SGDLS; CDR2 reads YYNGEE. V shed 4 bases, J shed 2 bases, and the junction held 11 bases outside the gene matches. There are 16 residues in the CDR3. Clones were read by immunoSEQ multiplex PCR, and TCRdb kept only the in-frame ones, dropping some. The sample shows roughly 200,000 clones, 75% to 90% of them seen only once. This clone appeared once. Sequenced sample: peripheral blood. The clonotype originates from a woman aged 80 or over with COVID-19, enrolled during active disease. The V call is TRBV9, the J call TRBJ1-1, with TRBD1 identical over 7 bases. The CDR3 coding sequence is TGTGCCAGCAGCCGGGACAGTCGCGCAGCTAACACTGAAGCTTTCTTT. It specifies CASSRDSRAANTEAFF.